A selection of T cell receptor beta chains follows, all from one sample in a study of response to subunit inactivated influenza vaccine. TCRdb passed the RT-PCR reads through MiXCR, listing each CDR3 protein once. The data contain about 500,000 distinct CDR3 sequences, approximately 15% of them singletons. The starting material was CD4+ T cells sorted from PBMCs, obtained around 25 months after vaccination. The origin of the receptors is a man aged 45 to 70 who received an inactivated influenza vaccine. The CDR3 runs from the conserved cysteine through the conserved F or W. The D gene is left open where the match is weak. Not all rows give a size; the values are once, few, many and, for expanded clones, a class.

D gene: NA
clone size: few
J gene: TRBJ2-5
V gene: TRBV9
CDR3 DNA: TGTGCCAGCAGCGCAATCGGGGATTCGGAGACCCAGTACTTC
CDR3 protein: CASSAIGDSETQYF

D gene: NA
clone size: medium-sized
J gene: TRBJ2-1
V gene: TRBV11-2
CDR3 DNA: TGTGCCAGCAGCTTCGGAGGAGGCCGTTCCTACAATGAGCAGTTCTTC
CDR3 protein: CASSFGGGRSYNEQFF

D gene: NA
clone size: NA
J gene: TRBJ2-5
V gene: TRBV28
CDR3 DNA: TGTGCCAGCACCTCACCAGGCCGAGGGGAGACCCAGTACTTC
CDR3 protein: CASTSPGRGETQYF

D gene: TRBD2
clone size: few
J gene: TRBJ2-7
V gene: TRBV7-2
CDR3 DNA: TGTGCCAGCAGCTTCGGACTAGCGTTTGAGCAGTACTTC
CDR3 protein: CASSFGLAFEQYF

D gene: NA
clone size: NA
J gene: TRBJ2-3
V gene: TRBV20-1
CDR3 DNA: TGCAGTGCTAGAGATCCCCTTCTAGGACGCACAGATACGCAGTATTTT
CDR3 protein: CSARDPLLGRTDTQYF

D gene: TRBD1
clone size: few
J gene: TRBJ1-2
V gene: TRBV24-1
CDR3 DNA: TGTGCCACCAGTGATTTCACAGGGGATGGCTACACCTTC
CDR3 protein: CATSDFTGDGYTF

D gene: NA
clone size: NA
J gene: TRBJ2-6
V gene: TRBV4-2
CDR3 DNA: TGTGCCAGCAGCCAAGAACCTTTAGCGGCCTCTGGGGCCAACGTCCTGACTTTC
CDR3 protein: CASSQEPLAASGANVLTF

D gene: NA
clone size: few
J gene: TRBJ2-7
V gene: TRBV7-2
CDR3 DNA: TGTGCCAGCAGCTCACTACTGACGCGTGAGCAGTACTTC
CDR3 protein: CASSSLLTREQYF

D gene: NA
clone size: NA
J gene: TRBJ2-7
V gene: TRBV5-8
CDR3 DNA: TGTGCCAGCAGCTTGGTAGGGATTTCCCACGAGCAGTACTTC
CDR3 protein: CASSLVGISHEQYF

D gene: TRBD1
clone size: NA
J gene: TRBJ2-7
V gene: TRBV28
CDR3 DNA: TGTGCCAGCAGATCAGCACAGGGGTTACGGAACGAGCAGTACTTC
CDR3 protein: CASRSAQGLRNEQYF

D gene: NA
clone size: NA
J gene: TRBJ2-5
V gene: TRBV29-1
CDR3 DNA: TGCAGCGTTCTGGCGGAGCAAGAGACTCAGTACTTC
CDR3 protein: CSVLAEQETQYF

D gene: TRBD1
clone size: many
J gene: TRBJ2-1
V gene: TRBV12-3/TRBV12-4
CDR3 DNA: TGTGCCAGCAGTCGCGGGACAGGGGGGGCTGAGCAGTTCTTC
CDR3 protein: CASSRGTGGAEQFF

D gene: NA
clone size: NA
J gene: TRBJ1-6
V gene: TRBV18
CDR3 DNA: TGTGCCAGCTCACCACGCAGGGTGTGGAATTCACCCCTCCACTTT
CDR3 protein: CASSPRRVWNSPLHF

D gene: NA
clone size: few
J gene: TRBJ2-3
V gene: TRBV21-1
CDR3 DNA: TGTGCCAGCAGCGACCTGACAGGGCGGGGGGGTACGCAGTATTTT
CDR3 protein: CASSDLTGRGGTQYF

D gene: TRBD2
clone size: NA
J gene: TRBJ2-1
V gene: TRBV12-3/TRBV12-4
CDR3 DNA: TGTGCCAGCAGTGACAGACTCAGCGGGAGGGATTACAATGAGCAGTTCTTC
CDR3 protein: CASSDRLSGRDYNEQFF

D gene: TRBD1
clone size: NA
J gene: TRBJ1-5
V gene: TRBV6-1
CDR3 DNA: TGTGCCACCTCGGGCCAAGGCGACAGGGGAGGGTACAATCAGCCCCAGCATTTT
CDR3 protein: CATSGQGDRGGYNQPQHF

D gene: TRBD2
clone size: many
J gene: TRBJ2-4
V gene: TRBV20-1
CDR3 DNA: TGCAGTGCAAGGGCGGGGGTGGTGTACAGCGGCCTCAAAAACATTCAGTACTTC
CDR3 protein: CSARAGVVYSGLKNIQYF

D gene: NA
clone size: NA
J gene: TRBJ2-6
V gene: TRBV20-1
CDR3 DNA: TGCAGTGCTCCCCGAGCAGGGCTTGGGGCCAACGTCCTGACTTTC
CDR3 protein: CSAPRAGLGANVLTF

D gene: NA
clone size: once
J gene: TRBJ1-1
V gene: TRBV5-1
CDR3 DNA: TGCGCCAGCAGCTTTAGTGGGAAAATGAACACTGAAGCTTTCTTT
CDR3 protein: CASSFSGKMNTEAFF

D gene: TRBD1
clone size: NA
J gene: TRBJ2-3
V gene: TRBV6-1
CDR3 DNA: TGTGCCAGCAGTACAGGGGGCTGGGGCACAGATACGCAGTATTTT
CDR3 protein: CASSTGGWGTDTQYF